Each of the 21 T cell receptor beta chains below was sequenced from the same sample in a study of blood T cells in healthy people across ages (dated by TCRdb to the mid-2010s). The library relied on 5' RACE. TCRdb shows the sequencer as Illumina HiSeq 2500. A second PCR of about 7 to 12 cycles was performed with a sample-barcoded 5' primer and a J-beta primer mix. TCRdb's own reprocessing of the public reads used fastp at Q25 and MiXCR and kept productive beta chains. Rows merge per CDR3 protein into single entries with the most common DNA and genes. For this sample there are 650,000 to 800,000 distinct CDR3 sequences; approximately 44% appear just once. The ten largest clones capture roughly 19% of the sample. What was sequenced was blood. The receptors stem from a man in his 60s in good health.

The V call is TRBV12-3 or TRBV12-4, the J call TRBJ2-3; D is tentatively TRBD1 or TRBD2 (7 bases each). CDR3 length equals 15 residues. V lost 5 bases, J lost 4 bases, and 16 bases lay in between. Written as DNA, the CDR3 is TGTGCCAGCAGTCCCGGACAGGCGGGAGCAGATACGCAGTATTTT. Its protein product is CASSPGQAGADTQYF.

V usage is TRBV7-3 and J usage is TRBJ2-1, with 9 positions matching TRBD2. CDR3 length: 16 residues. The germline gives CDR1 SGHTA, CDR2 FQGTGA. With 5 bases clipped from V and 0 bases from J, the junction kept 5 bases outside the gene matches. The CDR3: CASSPSGTSSYNEQFF. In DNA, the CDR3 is TGTGCCAGCAGCCCTAGCGGGACCAGCTCCTACAATGAGCAGTTCTTC.

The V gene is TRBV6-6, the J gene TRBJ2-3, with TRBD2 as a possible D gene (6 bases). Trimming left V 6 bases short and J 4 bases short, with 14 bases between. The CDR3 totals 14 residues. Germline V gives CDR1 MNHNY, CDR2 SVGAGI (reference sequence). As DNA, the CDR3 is TGTGCCAGCAGGCTCGGGGGTCGGCCAGATACGCAGTATTTT. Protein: CASRLGGRPDTQYF.

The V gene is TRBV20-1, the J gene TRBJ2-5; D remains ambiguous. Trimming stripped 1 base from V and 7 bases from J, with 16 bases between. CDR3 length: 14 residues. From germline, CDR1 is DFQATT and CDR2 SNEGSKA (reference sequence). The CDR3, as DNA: TGCAGTGCTAGAGGTACCGGCCAAGAAAGGACCCAGTACTTC. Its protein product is CSARGTGQERTQYF.

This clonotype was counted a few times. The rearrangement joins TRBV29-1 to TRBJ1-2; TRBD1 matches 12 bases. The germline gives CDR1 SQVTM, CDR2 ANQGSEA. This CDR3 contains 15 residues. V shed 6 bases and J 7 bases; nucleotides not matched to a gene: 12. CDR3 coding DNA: TGCAGCGTCCCCGGGACAGGGGGCGCGGTTGGTGGCTACACCTTC. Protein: CSVPGTGGAVGGYTF.

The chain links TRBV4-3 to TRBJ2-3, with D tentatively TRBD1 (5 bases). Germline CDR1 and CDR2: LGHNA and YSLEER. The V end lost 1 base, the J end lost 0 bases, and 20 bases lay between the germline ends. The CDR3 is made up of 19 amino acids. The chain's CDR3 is CASSQGSQRAGRSTDTQYF. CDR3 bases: TGCGCCAGCAGCCAAGGAAGTCAACGAGCAGGGCGAAGCACAGATACGCAGTATTTT.

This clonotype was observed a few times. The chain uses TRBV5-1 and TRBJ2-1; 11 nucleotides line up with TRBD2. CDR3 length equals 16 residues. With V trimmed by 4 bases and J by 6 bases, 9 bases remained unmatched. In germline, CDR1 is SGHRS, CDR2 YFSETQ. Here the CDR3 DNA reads TGCGCCAGCAGCGGCTTTAGCGGGGGGGTCCCCAATGAGCAGTTCTTC. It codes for CASSGFSGGVPNEQFF.

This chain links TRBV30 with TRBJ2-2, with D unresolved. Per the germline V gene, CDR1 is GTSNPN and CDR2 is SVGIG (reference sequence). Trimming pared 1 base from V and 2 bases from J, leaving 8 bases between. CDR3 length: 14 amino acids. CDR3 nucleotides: TGTGCCTGGAGTGATGGCAGAAACACCGGGGAGCTGTTTTTT. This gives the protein CAWSDGRNTGELFF.

In DNA, the CDR3 is TGTGCCATCTCGGACAGGGTCGATGAGCAGTTCTTC. Translated: CAISDRVDEQFF. The chain carries TRBV10-3 and TRBJ2-1; 8 bases are shared with TRBD1. Trimming at V came to 8 bases and at J to 8 bases, leaving 5 bases not matched to a gene. The CDR3 covers 12 residues. Germline V gene lookup returns CDR1 ENHRY and CDR2 SYGVKD.

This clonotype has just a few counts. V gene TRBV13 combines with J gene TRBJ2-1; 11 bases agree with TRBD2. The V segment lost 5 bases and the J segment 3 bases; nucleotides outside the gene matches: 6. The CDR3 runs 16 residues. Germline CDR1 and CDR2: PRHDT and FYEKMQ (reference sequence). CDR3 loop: CASSLRLAGSYNEQFF. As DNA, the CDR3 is TGTGCCAGCAGCCTGAGACTAGCGGGGAGCTACAATGAGCAGTTCTTC. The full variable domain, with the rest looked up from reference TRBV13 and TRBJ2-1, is AAGVIQSPRHLIKEKRETATLKCYPIPRHDTVYWYQQGPGQDPQFLISFYEKMQSDKGSIPDRFSAQQFSDYHSELNMSSLELGDSALYFCASSLRLAGSYNEQFFGPGTRLTVL.

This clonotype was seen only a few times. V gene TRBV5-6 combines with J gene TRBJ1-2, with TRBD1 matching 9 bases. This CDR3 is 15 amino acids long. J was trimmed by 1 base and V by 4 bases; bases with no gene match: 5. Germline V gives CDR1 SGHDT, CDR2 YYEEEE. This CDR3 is CASSLKTGGNYGYTF. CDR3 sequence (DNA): TGTGCCAGCAGCCTAAAGACAGGGGGTAACTATGGCTACACCTTC.

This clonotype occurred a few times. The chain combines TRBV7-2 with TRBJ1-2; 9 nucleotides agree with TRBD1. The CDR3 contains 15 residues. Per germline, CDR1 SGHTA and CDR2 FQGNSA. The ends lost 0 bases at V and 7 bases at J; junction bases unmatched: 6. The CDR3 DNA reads TGTGCCAGCAGCTTAGCAGGGACAGGGAGTAGTGGCTACACCTTC. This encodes CASSLAGTGSSGYTF.

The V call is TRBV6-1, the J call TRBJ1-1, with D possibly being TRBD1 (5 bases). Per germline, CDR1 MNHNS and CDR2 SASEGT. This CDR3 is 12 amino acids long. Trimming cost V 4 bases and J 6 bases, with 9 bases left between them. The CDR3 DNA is TGTGCCAGCAGTGTAGGAGGGGCTGAAGCTTTCTTT. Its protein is CASSVGGAEAFF.

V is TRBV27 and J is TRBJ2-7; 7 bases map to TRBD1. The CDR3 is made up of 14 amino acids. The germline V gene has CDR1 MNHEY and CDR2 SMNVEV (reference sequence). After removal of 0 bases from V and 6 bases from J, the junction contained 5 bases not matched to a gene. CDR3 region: CASSLSQGGREQYF. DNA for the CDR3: TGTGCCAGCAGTTTATCGCAAGGGGGCCGCGAGCAGTACTTC.

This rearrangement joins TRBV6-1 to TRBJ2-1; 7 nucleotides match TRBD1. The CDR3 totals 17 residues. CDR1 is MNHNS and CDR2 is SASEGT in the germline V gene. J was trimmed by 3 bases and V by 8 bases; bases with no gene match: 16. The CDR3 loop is CASSLGGSPISYNEQFF. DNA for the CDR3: TGTGCCAGCTCCTTAGGGGGCAGCCCTATTAGCTACAATGAGCAGTTCTTC.

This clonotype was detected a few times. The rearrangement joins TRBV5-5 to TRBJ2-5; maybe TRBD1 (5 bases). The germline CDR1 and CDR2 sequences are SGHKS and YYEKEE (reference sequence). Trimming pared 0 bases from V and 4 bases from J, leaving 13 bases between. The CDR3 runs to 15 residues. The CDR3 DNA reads TGTGCCAGCAGCTTGGCCCCCGGTAGGGGAGAGACCCAGTACTTC. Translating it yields CASSLAPGRGETQYF.

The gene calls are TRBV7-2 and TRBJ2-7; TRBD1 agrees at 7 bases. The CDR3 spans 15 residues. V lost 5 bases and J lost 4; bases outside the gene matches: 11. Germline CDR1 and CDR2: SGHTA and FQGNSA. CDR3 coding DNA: TGTGCCAGCAGCCTAGATACAGGGGTGGGATACGAGCAGTACTTC. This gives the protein CASSLDTGVGYEQYF.

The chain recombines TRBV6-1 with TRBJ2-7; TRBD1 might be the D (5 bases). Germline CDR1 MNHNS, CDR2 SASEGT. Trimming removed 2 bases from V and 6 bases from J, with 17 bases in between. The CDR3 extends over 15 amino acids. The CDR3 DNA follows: TGTGCCAGCAGTGAACGCCATTTACAGGTCTCCGAGCAGTACTTC. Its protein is CASSERHLQVSEQYF.

The CDR3 nucleotides are TGCAGTGCTAGAGGTAATAGCGGGAGGGCCTTGGACAATGAGCAGTTCTTC. Translation gives CSARGNSGRALDNEQFF. V usage is TRBV20-1 and J usage is TRBJ2-1; TRBD2 matches 11 bases. Germline V gene sequence: CDR1 DFQATT, CDR2 SNEGSKA (reference sequence). The CDR3 runs to 17 residues. After removal of 1 base from V and 5 bases from J, the junction contained 10 bases not matched to a gene.

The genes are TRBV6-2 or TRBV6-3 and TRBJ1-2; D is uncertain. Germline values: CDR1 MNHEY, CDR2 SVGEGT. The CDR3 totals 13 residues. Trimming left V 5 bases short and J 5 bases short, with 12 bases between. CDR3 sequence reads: CASSDGISYGYTF. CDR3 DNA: TGTGCCAGCAGTGACGGGATCTCTTATGGCTACACCTTC.

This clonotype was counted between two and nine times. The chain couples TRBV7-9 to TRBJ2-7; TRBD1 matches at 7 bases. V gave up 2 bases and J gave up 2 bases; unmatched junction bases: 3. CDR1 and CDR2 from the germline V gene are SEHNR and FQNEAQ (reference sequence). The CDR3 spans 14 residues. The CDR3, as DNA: TGTGCCAGCAGCTTAACAGGGGACGCCTACGAGCAGTACTTC. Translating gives CASSLTGDAYEQYF. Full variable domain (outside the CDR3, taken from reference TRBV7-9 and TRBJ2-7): DTGVSQNPRHKITKRGQNVTFRCDPISEHNRLYWYRQTLGQGPEFLTYFQNEAQLEKSRLLSDRFSAERPKGSFSTLEIQRTEQGDSAMYLCASSLTGDAYEQYFGPGTRLTVT.